This TCR beta chain is drawn from a study of a mutant IDH1 vaccine in newly diagnosed glioma. At the level of the study: Patients underwent eight vaccinations, which took place in weeks 1, 3, 5, 7, 11, 15, 19 and 23.

A note on this clone: What it binds is not known.

The method was immunoSEQ multiplex PCR; TCRdb's version includes in-frame clones alone and lacks a portion of them. The data hold some 26,000 clones, with approximately 70% observed a single time. Trimming took off 0 bases at V and 2 bases at J, with 7 bases between the two ends. CDR3 length: 14 residues. Germline V gene sequence: CDR1 ENHRY, CDR2 SYGVKD. Sample time point: week 11, during vaccination. Mutant IDH1 20-mer peptide, at 300 ug, made up each vaccine dose, with topical imiquimod. The chain has TRBV10-3 and TRBJ1-2; D gene unclear. This receptor was taken from a young man with glioma. Some clones in this sample may be carry-over from other donors' samples. The material was peripheral blood mononuclear cells (PBMCs), obtained from a glioma patient whose treatment included an IDH1 peptide vaccine. Here the CDR3 reads CAISESDWNYGYTF. The CDR3 bases are TGTGCCATCAGTGAGTCAGACTGGAACTATGGCTACACCTTC.